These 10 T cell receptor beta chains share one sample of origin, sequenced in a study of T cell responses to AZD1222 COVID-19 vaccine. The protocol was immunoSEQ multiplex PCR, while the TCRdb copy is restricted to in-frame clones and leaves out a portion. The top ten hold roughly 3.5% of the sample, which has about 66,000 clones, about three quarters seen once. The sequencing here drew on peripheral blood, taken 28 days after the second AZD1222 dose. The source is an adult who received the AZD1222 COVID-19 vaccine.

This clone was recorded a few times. CDR3: CASTLTGDRGSPLHF. The CDR3 coding sequence is TGTGCCAGCACTCTCACCGGGGACAGGGGGTCACCCCTCCACTTT. The rearrangement uses TRBV6-5 and TRBJ1-6; 11 nucleotides match TRBD1. This CDR3 spans 15 amino acids. After removal of 7 bases from V and 10 bases from J, the junction contained 9 bases not matched to a gene. CDR1 and CDR2 from the germline V gene are MNHEY and SVGAGI.

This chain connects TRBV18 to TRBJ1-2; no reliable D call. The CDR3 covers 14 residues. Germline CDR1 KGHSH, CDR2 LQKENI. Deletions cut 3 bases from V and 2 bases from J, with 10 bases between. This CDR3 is CASSPSAENYGYTF. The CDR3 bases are TGTGCCAGCTCACCTTCGGCGGAGAACTATGGCTACACCTTC.

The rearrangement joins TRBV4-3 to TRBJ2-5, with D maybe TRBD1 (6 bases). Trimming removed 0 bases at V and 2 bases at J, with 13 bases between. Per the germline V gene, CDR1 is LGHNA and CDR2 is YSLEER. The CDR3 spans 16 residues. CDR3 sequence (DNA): TGCGCCAGCAGCCAAGAGGTCCGTCAGGGGCAAGAGACCCAGTACTTC. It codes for CASSQEVRQGQETQYF.

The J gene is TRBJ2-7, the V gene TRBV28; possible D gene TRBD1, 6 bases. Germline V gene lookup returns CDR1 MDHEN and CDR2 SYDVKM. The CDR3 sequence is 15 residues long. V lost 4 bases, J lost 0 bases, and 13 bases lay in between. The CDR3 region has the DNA TGTGCCAGCAGTTCCCTGACAGGCCTCTCCTACGAGCAGTACTTC. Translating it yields CASSSLTGLSYEQYF.

DNA for the CDR3: TGTGCCAGTAGTAGCACAGGTGAGGGATATCAGCCCCAGCATTTT. Residues: CASSSTGEGYQPQHF. The V and J genes are TRBV19 and TRBJ1-5; D might be TRBD1 (5 bases). Germline V gives CDR1 LNHDA, CDR2 SQIVND (reference sequence). The CDR3 totals 15 residues. Trimming left V 4 bases short and J 5 bases short, with 15 bases between. The full variable domain, in which reference TRBV19 and TRBJ1-5 provide the parts outside the CDR3, is DGGITQSPKYLFRKEGQNVTLSCEQNLNHDAMYWYRQDPGQGLRLIYYSQIVNDFQKGDIAEGYSVSREKKESFPLTVTSAQKNPTAFYLCASSSTGEGYQPQHFGDGTRLSIL.

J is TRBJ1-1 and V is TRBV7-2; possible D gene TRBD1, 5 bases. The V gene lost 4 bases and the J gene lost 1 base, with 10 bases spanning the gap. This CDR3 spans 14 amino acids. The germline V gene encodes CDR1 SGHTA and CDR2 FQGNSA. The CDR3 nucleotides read TGTGCCAGCAGCTCTCGGGGGGGGAACACTGAAGCTTTCTTT. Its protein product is CASSSRGGNTEAFF.

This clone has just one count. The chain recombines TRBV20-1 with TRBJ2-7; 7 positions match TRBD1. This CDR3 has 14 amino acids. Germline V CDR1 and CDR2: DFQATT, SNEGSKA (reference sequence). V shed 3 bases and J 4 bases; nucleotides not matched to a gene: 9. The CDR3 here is CSASIGRGWYEQYF. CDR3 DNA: TGCAGTGCTAGTATCGGCAGGGGGTGGTACGAGCAGTACTTC.

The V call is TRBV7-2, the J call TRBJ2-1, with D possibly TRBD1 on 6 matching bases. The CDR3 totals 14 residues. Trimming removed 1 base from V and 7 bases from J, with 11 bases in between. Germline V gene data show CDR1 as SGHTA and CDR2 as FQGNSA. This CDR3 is CASSLGSRGNEQFF. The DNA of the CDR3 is TGTGCCAGCAGCTTAGGAAGCAGGGGTAATGAGCAGTTCTTC.

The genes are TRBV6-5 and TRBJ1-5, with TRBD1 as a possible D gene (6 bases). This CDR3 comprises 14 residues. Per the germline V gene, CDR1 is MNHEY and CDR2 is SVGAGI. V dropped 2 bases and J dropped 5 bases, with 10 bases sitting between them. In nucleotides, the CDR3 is TGTGCCAGCAGTTACAGACAGGAACATCAGCCCCAGCATTTT. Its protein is CASSYRQEHQPQHF.

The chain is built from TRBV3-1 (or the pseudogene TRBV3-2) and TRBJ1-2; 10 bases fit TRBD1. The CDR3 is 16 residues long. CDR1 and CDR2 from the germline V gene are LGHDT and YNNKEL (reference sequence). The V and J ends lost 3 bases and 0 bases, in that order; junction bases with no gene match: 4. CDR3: CASSQGDRGSNYGYTF. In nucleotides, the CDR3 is TGTGCCAGCAGCCAGGGGGACAGGGGCTCTAACTATGGCTACACCTTC.